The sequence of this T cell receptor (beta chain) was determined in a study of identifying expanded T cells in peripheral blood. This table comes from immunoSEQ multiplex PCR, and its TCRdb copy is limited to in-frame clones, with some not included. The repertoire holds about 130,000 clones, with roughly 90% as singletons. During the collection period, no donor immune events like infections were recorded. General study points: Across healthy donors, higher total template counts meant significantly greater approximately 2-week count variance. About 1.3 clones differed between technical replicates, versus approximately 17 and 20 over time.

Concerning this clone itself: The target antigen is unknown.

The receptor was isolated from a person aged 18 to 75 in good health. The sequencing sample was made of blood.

The CDR3 region is CASSLEIETQYF. The CDR3 nucleotides read TGTGCCAGCAGCTTAGAAATCGAGACCCAGTACTTC. The gene calls are TRBV7-9 and TRBJ2-5; D uncertain. Trimming stripped 1 base from V and 5 bases from J, with 5 bases between. The CDR3 has 12 amino acids. Germline V gives CDR1 SEHNR, CDR2 FQNEAQ (reference sequence).